This T cell receptor (beta chain) was observed in a study of T-cell memory formation after mild COVID-19. The study, taken as a whole, reports: Chiefly within CM and EM were the contracting CD4+ clones; CD8+ ones were within EMRA.

Note on this clonotype: Its antigen is undetermined.

The junction had 6 bases not matched to a gene; V was cut back by 3 bases and J by 5 bases. The CDR3 runs to 14 residues. TCRdb redid the calling of the 5' RACE reads with MiXCR, one entry per CDR3 protein. Among just over 150,000 distinct CDR3 sequences listed, 30% to 35% were seen once. The chain combines TRBV12-3 or TRBV12-4 with TRBJ1-1; 7 nucleotides align to TRBD1. Material: PBMCs or a T cell subset sorted from them (not recorded which). This receptor was identified in an adult woman who had mild COVID-19 (a few samples of this study predate the infection). Cell type and time point are not known. CDR3 sequence (DNA): TGTGCCAGCAGTTTTAGGACAGGCAAGACTGAAGCTTTCTTT. It specifies CASSFRTGKTEAFF.